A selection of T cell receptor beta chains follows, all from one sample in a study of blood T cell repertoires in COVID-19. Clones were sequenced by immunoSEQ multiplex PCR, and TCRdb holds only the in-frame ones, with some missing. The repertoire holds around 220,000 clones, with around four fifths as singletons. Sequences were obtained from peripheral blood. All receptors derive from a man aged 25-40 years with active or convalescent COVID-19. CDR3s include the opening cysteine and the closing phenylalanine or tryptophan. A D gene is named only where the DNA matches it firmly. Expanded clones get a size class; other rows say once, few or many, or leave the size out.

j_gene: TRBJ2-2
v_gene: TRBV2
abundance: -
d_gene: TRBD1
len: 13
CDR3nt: TGTGCCAGCAGGGACAGGGGGCGTGGGGAGCTGTTTTTT
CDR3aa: CASRDRGRGELFF

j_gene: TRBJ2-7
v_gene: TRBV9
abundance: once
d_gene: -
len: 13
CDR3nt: TGTGCCAGCAGCGCGACTAGAATAGCCGAGCAGTACTTC
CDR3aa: CASSATRIAEQYF

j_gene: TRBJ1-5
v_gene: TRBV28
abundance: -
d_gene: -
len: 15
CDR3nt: TGTGCCAGCAGTTCCGGCGGCAGGGGCGTTCAGCCCCAGCATTTT
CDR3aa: CASSSGGRGVQPQHF

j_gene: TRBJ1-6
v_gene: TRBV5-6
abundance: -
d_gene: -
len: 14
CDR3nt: TGTGCCAGCAGCTTGGGCTCCTATAATTCACCCCTCCACTTC
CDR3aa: CASSLGSYNSPLHF

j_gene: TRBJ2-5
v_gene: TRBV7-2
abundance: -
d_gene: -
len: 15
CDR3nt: TGTGCCAGCAGCTTAGTAGAACAGTCCCAAGAGACCCAGTACTTC
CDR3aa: CASSLVEQSQETQYF

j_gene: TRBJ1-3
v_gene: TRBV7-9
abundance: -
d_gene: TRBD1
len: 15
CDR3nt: TGTGCCAGCAGCTTACGGGGACAGGCTGGAAACACCATATATTTT
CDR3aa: CASSLRGQAGNTIYF

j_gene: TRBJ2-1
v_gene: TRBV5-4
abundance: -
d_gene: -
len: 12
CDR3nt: TGTGCCAGCAGCCAAAAGGGGAATGAGCAGTTCTTC
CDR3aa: CASSQKGNEQFF

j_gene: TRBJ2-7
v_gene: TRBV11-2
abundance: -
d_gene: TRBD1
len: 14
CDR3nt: TGTGCCAGCAGCTCTCGGACAGGGGGCGACGAGCAGTACTTC
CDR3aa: CASSSRTGGDEQYF

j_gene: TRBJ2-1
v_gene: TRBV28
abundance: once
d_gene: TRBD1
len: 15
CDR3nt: TGTGCCAGCAGTCGGGACAGGGGCTCCTACAATGAGCAGTTCTTC
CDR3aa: CASSRDRGSYNEQFF

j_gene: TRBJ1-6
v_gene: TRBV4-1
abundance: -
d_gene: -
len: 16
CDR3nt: TGCGCCAGCAGCCAAGAGGGTCAGGGCGGGGATTCACCCCTCCACTTT
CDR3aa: CASSQEGQGGDSPLHF

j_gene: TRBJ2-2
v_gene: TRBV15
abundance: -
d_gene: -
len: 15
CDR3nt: TGTGCCACCAGCAGAGTGCGGGACCAGCCCGGGGAGCTGTTTTTT
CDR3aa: CATSRVRDQPGELFF

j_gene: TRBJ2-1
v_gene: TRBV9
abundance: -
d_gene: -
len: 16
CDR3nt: TGTGCCAGCAGCGTGACGGGAGCGATTTCCTACAATGAGCAGTTCTTC
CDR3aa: CASSVTGAISYNEQFF

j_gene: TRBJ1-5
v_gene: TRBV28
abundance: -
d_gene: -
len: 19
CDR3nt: TGTGCCAGCAGTTCATCTGACAGCCGCCCCTTTTATAGCAATCAGCCCCAGCATTTT
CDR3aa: CASSSSDSRPFYSNQPQHF

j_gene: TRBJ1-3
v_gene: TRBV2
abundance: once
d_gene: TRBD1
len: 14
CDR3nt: TGTGCCAGCAGTGCTGAGACAGGGGTCAACACCATATATTTT
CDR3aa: CASSAETGVNTIYF

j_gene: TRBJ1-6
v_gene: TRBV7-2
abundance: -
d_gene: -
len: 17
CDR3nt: TGTGCCAGCAGCTTAGGAAGGCAGGGTCCACCTAATTCACCCCTCCACTTT
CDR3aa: CASSLGRQGPPNSPLHF

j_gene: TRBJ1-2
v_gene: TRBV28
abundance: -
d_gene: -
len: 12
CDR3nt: TGTGCCAGCAGTTTTCTTCTCTATGGCTACACCTTC
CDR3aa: CASSFLLYGYTF

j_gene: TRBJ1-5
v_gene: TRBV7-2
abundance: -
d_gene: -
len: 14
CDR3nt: TGTGCCAGCAGCTTAGACCCCGGTAATCAGCCCCAGCATTTT
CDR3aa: CASSLDPGNQPQHF

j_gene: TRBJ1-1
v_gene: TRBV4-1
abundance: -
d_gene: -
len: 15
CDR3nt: TGCGCCAGCGGTCCGGGGGGGTTAACGGACACTGAAGCTTTCTTT
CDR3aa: CASGPGGLTDTEAFF

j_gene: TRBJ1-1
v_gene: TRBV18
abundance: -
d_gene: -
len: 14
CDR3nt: TGTGCCAGCTCAGCCGATGGCTCGAACACTGAAGCTTTCTTT
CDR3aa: CASSADGSNTEAFF

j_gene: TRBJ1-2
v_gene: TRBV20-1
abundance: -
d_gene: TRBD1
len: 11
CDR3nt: TGCAGTGTCGGGACAGCGTATGGCTACACCTTC
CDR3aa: CSVGTAYGYTF

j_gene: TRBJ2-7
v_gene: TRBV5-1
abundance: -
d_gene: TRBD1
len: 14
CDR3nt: TGCGCCAGCAGCCCCCGGGACAGGTCCTACGAGCAGTACTTC
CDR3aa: CASSPRDRSYEQYF

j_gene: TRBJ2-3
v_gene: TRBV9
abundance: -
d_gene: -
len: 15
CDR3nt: TGTGCCAGCAGCGAGCCCCTAAACAGGGCGCATACGCAGTATTTT
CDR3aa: CASSEPLNRAHTQYF

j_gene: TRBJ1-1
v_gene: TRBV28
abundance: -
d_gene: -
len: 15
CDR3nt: TGTGCCAGCAGTCTAGGCGGGGGAGGGAACACTGAAGCTTTCTTT
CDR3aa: CASSLGGGGNTEAFF

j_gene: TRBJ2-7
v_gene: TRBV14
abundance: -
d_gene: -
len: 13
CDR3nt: TGTGCCAGCAGCCATTTACAGGGTACCGAGCAGTACTTC
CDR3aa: CASSHLQGTEQYF

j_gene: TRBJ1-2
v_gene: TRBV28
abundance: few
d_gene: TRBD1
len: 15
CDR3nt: TGTGCCAGCCTCGAGGCCGGGACAGGGGGCAATGGCTACACCTTC
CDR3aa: CASLEAGTGGNGYTF

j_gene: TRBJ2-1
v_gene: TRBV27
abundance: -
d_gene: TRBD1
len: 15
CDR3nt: TGTGCCAGCAGTTCAGACAGGGGCCCTTACAATGAGCAGTTCTTC
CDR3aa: CASSSDRGPYNEQFF

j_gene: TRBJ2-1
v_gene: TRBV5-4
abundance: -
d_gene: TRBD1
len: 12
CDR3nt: TGTGCCAGCAGCCTACAGGGGTTTGAGCAGTTCTTC
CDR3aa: CASSLQGFEQFF

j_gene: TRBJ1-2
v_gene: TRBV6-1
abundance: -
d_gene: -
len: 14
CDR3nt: TGTGCCAGCAGTGAAGTGCGGGGAAACTATGGCTACACCTTC
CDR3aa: CASSEVRGNYGYTF

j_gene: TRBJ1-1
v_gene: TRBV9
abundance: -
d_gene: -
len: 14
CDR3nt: TGTGCCAGCAGCGTAGGACTCTTGAGCACTGAAGCTTTCTTT
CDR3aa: CASSVGLLSTEAFF

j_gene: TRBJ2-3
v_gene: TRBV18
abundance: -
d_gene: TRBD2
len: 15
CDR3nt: TGTGCCAGCTCACCCCTAGGGAGGGGAGAAGATACGCAGTATTTT
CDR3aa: CASSPLGRGEDTQYF

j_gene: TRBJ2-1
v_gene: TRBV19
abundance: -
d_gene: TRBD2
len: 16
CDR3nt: TGTGCCAGTAGTATGCGGCTCTTGGGGGGGAACAATGAGCAGTTCTTC
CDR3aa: CASSMRLLGGNNEQFF

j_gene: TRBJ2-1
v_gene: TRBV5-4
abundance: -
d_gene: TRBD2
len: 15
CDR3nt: TGTGCCAGCAGTCCCGGGACTAGGGGAGGGGATGAGCAGTTCTTC
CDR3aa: CASSPGTRGGDEQFF

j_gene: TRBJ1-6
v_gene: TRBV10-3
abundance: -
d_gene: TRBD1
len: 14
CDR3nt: TGTGCCATACAGGGGGGCTCCTATAATTCACCCCTCCACTTT
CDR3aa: CAIQGGSYNSPLHF

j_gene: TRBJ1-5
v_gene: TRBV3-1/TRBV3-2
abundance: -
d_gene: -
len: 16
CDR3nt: TGTGCCAGCAGCCCCTTAGATGAATCGGAGCGTCAGCCCCAGCATTTT
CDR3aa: CASSPLDESERQPQHF

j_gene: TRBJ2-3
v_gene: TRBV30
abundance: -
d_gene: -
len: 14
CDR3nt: TGTGCCTGGGCCGCAGGTGTCGCGACAGATACGCAGTATTTT
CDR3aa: CAWAAGVATDTQYF

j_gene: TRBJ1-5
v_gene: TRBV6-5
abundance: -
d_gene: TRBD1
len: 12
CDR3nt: TGTGCTACCAAGGGGGCAGGCCAGCCCCAGCATTTT
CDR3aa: CATKGAGQPQHF

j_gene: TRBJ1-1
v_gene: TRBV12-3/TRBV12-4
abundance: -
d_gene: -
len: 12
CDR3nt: TGTGCCAGCAGTGCGCCGGGTAGCGTAGCTTTCTTT
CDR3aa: CASSAPGSVAFF

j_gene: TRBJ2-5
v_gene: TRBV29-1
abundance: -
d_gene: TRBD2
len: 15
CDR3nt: TGCAGCGTCGGGACTAGCGGGAGTAGTGGAGAGACCCAGTACTTC
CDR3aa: CSVGTSGSSGETQYF

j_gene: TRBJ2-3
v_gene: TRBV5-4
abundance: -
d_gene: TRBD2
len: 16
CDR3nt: TGTGCCAGCAGCTTTTTAGCGGGGGGGGCAACAGATACGCAGTATTTT
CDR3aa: CASSFLAGGATDTQYF

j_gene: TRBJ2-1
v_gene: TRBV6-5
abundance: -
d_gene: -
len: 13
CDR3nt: TGTGCCAGCAGAAAGACTTCCTACAATGAGCAGTTCTTC
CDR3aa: CASRKTSYNEQFF

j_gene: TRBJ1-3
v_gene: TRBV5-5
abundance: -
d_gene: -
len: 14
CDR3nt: TGTGCCAGCAGCTTGACTGGCTCTGGAAACACCATATATTTT
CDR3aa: CASSLTGSGNTIYF

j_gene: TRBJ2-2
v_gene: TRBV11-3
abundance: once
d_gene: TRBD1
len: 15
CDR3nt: TGTGCCAGCAGCTCGCGACAGGGGGGGACCGGGGAGCTGTTTTTT
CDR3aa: CASSSRQGGTGELFF

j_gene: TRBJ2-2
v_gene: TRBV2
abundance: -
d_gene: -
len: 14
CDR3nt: TGTGCCAGCAGAGAAAGGGGCCAAAAAGGGGAGCTGTTTTTT
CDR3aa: CASRERGQKGELFF

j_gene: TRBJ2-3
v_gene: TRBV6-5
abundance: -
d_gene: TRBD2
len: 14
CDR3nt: TGTGCCAGCAAAGCGGGAGACCGGACAGATACGCAGTATTTT
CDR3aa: CASKAGDRTDTQYF

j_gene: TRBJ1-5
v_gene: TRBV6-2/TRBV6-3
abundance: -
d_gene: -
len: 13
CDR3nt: TGTGCCAGCAGTTACTCGAGAGGCCAGCCCCAGCATTTT
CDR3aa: CASSYSRGQPQHF

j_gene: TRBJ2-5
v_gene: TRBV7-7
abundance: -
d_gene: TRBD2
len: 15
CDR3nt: TGTGCTAGCAGCTTAGGGAGCGGGGGACAAGAGACCCAGTACTTC
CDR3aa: CASSLGSGGQETQYF

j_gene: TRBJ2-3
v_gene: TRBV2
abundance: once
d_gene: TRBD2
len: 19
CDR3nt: TGTGCCAGCAGTGATTCGGGACTAGCGGGGTTAACCCCCACAGATACGCAGTATTTT
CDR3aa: CASSDSGLAGLTPTDTQYF

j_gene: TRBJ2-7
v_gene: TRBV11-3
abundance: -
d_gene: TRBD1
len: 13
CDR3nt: TGTGCCAGCAGCCTCAGACAGGGCTACGAGCAGTACTTC
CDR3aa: CASSLRQGYEQYF

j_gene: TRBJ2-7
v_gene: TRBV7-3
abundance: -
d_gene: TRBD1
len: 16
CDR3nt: TGTGCCAGCAGCCCCCCCCCAGGGACAGACTCCTACGAGCAGTACTTC
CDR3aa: CASSPPPGTDSYEQYF

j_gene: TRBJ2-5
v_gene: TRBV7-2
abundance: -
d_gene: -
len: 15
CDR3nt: TGTGCCAGCAGCAAGACACAGGGAGCTAGGGAGACCCAGTACTTC
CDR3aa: CASSKTQGARETQYF

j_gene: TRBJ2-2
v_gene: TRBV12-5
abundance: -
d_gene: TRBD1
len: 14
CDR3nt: TGTGCTAGTGGTCCAGGGGGTTACACCGGGGAGCTGTTTTTT
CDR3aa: CASGPGGYTGELFF

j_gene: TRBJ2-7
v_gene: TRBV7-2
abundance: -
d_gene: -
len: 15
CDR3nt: TGTGCCAGCAGCAAGGGGTCTAGCGCAGGTTACGAGCAGTACTTC
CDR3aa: CASSKGSSAGYEQYF